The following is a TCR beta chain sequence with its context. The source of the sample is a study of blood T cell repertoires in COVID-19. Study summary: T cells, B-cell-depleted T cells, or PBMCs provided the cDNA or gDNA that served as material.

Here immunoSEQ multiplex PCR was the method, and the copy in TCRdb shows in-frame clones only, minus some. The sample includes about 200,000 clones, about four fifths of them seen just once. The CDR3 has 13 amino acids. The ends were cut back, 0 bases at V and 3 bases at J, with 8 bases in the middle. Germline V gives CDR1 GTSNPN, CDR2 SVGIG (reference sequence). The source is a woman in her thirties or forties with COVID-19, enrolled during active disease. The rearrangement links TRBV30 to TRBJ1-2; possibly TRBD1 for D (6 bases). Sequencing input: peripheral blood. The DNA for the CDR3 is TGTGCCTGGAGTGTTAACAGGGACTATGGCTACACCTTC. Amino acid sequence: CAWSVNRDYGYTF.